These 18 T cell receptor beta chains originate from one sample sequenced in a study of blood T cell repertoires in COVID-19. TCRdb keeps only in-frame clones here, not all; method: immunoSEQ multiplex PCR. The sample has about 73,000 clones, around 70% seen once; the top ten hold roughly a fifth. The specimen was peripheral blood. The receptors were sampled from a man in his 60s with acute or convalescent COVID-19.

The chain employs TRBV24-1 and TRBJ2-3, with D unclear. Deletions cut 5 bases from V and 0 bases from J, with 5 bases between. This CDR3 is 13 amino acids long. Looked up from germline, CDR1 is KGHDR and CDR2 is SFDVKD. The CDR3 sequence is CATSAFSTDTQYF. The DNA for the CDR3 is TGTGCCACCAGTGCATTTAGCACAGATACGCAGTATTTT.

This clone turned up a few times. The CDR3 sequence: CASGTVYGYTF. DNA of the CDR3: TGTGCCAGCGGGACAGTCTATGGCTACACCTTC. The rearrangement joins TRBV6-5 to TRBJ1-2, with 7 positions matching TRBD1. CDR1 and CDR2 (germline): MNHEY, SVGAGI. The CDR3 covers 11 residues. Unmatched junction bases numbered 1, after V lost 8 bases and J lost 4 bases.

The chain links TRBV30 to TRBJ2-7, with 8 positions matching TRBD1. The CDR3 sequence is 12 residues long. The germline V gene encodes CDR1 GTSNPN and CDR2 SVGIG (reference sequence). V shed 5 bases and J 3 bases; nucleotides not matched to a gene: 3. The CDR3 sequence: CAWEGTGYEQYF. Here the CDR3 DNA reads TGTGCCTGGGAGGGGACAGGCTACGAGCAGTACTTC.

V usage is TRBV24-1 and J usage is TRBJ2-2, with TRBD1 matching 8 bases. The V gene end was trimmed by 2 bases and the J gene end by 4 bases; junction bases not matched to a gene: 8. CDR3 size: 17 residues. CDR1 KGHDR and CDR2 SFDVKD come from the germline V gene. The CDR3: CATSDSSGTGGTGELFF. The CDR3 coding sequence is TGTGCCACCAGTGATTCATCCGGGACAGGAGGCACCGGGGAGCTGTTTTTT.

The chain joins TRBV18 to TRBJ2-5, with a tentative D call TRBD1 (6 bases). V dropped 3 bases and J dropped 1 base, with 12 bases sitting between them. The CDR3 runs to 15 residues. Germline CDR1 reads KGHSH; CDR2 reads LQKENI. CDR3 sequence reads: CASSPREGVQETQYF. The CDR3 nucleotides read TGTGCCAGCTCACCCCGAGAGGGGGTCCAAGAGACCCAGTACTTC.

This clone was observed a handful of times. V gene TRBV27 combines with J gene TRBJ2-7, with D perhaps TRBD1 (6 bases). Germline values: CDR1 MNHEY, CDR2 SMNVEV (reference sequence). The V gene lost 2 bases and the J gene lost 2 bases, with 10 bases spanning the gap. The CDR3 is 14 residues long. The CDR3 sequence: CASSLDRMAYEQYF. CDR3 coding DNA: TGTGCCAGCAGTTTAGACAGGATGGCCTACGAGCAGTACTTC.

V gene TRBV7-9 combines with J gene TRBJ2-3; D perhaps matches TRBD2 (5 bases). The V and J ends lost 1 base and 6 bases respectively, with 5 bases between them. In germline, CDR1 is SEHNR, CDR2 FQNEAQ (reference sequence). The CDR3 contains 12 residues. The CDR3 DNA sequence: TGTGCCAGCAGCTTAGGGGAGGATACGCAGTATTTT. This encodes CASSLGEDTQYF. Looking up the rest from reference TRBV7-9 and TRBJ2-3 gives the full variable domain: DTGVSQNPRHKITKRGQNVTFRCDPISEHNRLYWYRQTLGQGPEFLTYFQNEAQLEKSRLLSDRFSAERPKGSFSTLEIQRTEQGDSAMYLCASSLGEDTQYFGPGTRLTVL.

The V and J genes are TRBV6-5 and TRBJ1-1; possible D gene TRBD1, 6 bases. CDR1 is MNHEY, CDR2 SVGAGI, per germline. The CDR3 loop spans 14 amino acids. Trimming left V 8 bases short and J 4 bases short, with 17 bases between. CDR3 nucleotides: TGTGCCAGCCGACCGGGGGGCTGGGGCACTGAAGCTTTCTTT. This encodes CASRPGGWGTEAFF.

This chain links TRBV7-9 with TRBJ2-7, with D possibly being TRBD2 (7 bases). This CDR3 is 12 amino acids long. The germline CDR1 and CDR2 sequences are SEHNR and FQNEAQ (reference sequence). The V gene lost 7 bases and the J gene lost 5 bases, with 12 bases spanning the gap. In DNA, the CDR3 is TGTGCCAGCACTTCGGGGGGCCACGAGCAGTACGTC. Its protein product is CASTSGGHEQYV.

The V call is TRBV5-1, the J call TRBJ1-6; weak D call: TRBD1 (5 bases). Germline V CDR1 and CDR2: SGHRS, YFSETQ. CDR3 length: 15 residues. Trimming shortened V by 5 bases and J by 0 bases, and 9 bases separated the two germline ends. The CDR3 loop is CASRGARSYNSPLHF. CDR3 bases: TGCGCCAGCAGAGGGGCCCGCTCCTATAATTCACCCCTCCACTTT.

The chain carries TRBV7-3 and TRBJ2-1; 13 positions match TRBD2. With V trimmed by 3 bases and J by 5 bases, 1 base remained unmatched. This CDR3 contains 15 residues. From germline, CDR1 is SGHTA and CDR2 FQGTGA. CDR3 sequence: CASSFTSGGDNEQFF. The CDR3 DNA reads as TGTGCCAGCAGCTTCACTAGCGGGGGGGACAATGAGCAGTTCTTC.

This chain uses TRBV4-1 with TRBJ2-7; TRBD2 is a possible D gene (5 bases). CDR1 MGHRA and CDR2 YSYEKL come from the germline V gene. This CDR3 comprises 16 residues. V was trimmed by 1 base and J by 2 bases, leaving 15 bases between them. CDR3 DNA: TGCGCCAGCAGCCAAGGATATGGAGGAGTCGCCTACGAGCAGTACTTC. It yields the protein CASSQGYGGVAYEQYF.

The chain combines TRBV6-1 with TRBJ2-3; TRBD2 might be the D (6 bases). The germline gives CDR1 MNHNS, CDR2 SASEGT. The V end lost 2 bases, the J end lost 2 bases, and 11 bases lay between the germline ends. This CDR3 region has 15 residues. CDR3 protein: CASSEIAAITDTQYF. The CDR3 bases are TGTGCCAGCAGTGAAATAGCGGCTATCACAGATACGCAGTATTTT.

This clone was picked up one time. The rearrangement uses TRBV29-1 and TRBJ1-5; the D is unclear. The V and J ends lost 4 bases and 7 bases respectively, with 11 bases between them. In germline, CDR1 is SQVTM, CDR2 ANQGSEA. CDR3 length equals 12 residues. This CDR3 reads CSVGGGEQPQHF. The CDR3 DNA sequence: TGCAGCGTTGGCGGCGGGGAACAGCCCCAGCATTTT. The entire variable domain, with the rest obtained from reference TRBV29-1 and TRBJ1-5, is as follows: SAVISQKPSRDICQRGTSLTIQCQVDSQVTMMFWYRQQPGQSLTLIATANQGSEATYESGFVIDKFPISRPNLTFSTLTVSNMSPEDSSIYLCSVGGGEQPQHFGDGTRLSIL.

The chain uses TRBV11-2 and TRBJ1-1, with D tentatively TRBD1 (6 bases). CDR3 size: 15 residues. Germline assignment: CDR1 SGHAT and CDR2 FQNNGV. V lost 2 bases and J 2 bases, leaving 12 bases between the germline ends. As DNA, the CDR3 is TGTGCCAGCAGCTTAAACACCGGGACAAACACTGAAGCTTTCTTT. Encoded protein: CASSLNTGTNTEAFF.

This sequence joins TRBV7-9 and TRBJ2-7; TRBD2 matches 7 bases. The CDR3 is made up of 14 amino acids. Per the germline V gene, CDR1 is SEHNR and CDR2 is FQNEAQ (reference sequence). J was trimmed by 1 base and V by 5 bases; bases with no gene match: 5. In DNA form, the CDR3 reads TGTGCCAGCAGCCTTCGGGGGGAGTCCTACGAGCAGTACTTC. Translating gives CASSLRGESYEQYF.

This sequence joins TRBV5-1 and TRBJ2-7, with 8 bases aligning to TRBD2. Trimming removed 0 bases from V and 4 bases from J; junction bases left unmatched: 15. CDR1 SGHRS and CDR2 YFSETQ come from the germline V gene. The CDR3 extends over 18 amino acids. The CDR3 region has the DNA TGCGCCAGCAGCTTGGTTACCGAAGCGGGAGTTGGTTATTACGAGCAGTACTTC. This sequence encodes CASSLVTEAGVGYYEQYF.

This clone was counted ten times or more. Other nucleotide sequences in the sample specify the same CDR3. J is TRBJ1-5 and V is TRBV6-5; 8 bases align to TRBD1. V was pared by 6 bases and J by 2 bases, with 3 bases of the junction left unmatched. CDR3 length: 14 residues. CDR1 and CDR2 from the germline V gene are MNHEY and SVGAGI. The CDR3 sequence is CASREGQGNQPQHF. CDR3 in DNA: TGTGCCAGCAGGGAGGGACAGGGCAATCAGCCCCAGCATTTT.